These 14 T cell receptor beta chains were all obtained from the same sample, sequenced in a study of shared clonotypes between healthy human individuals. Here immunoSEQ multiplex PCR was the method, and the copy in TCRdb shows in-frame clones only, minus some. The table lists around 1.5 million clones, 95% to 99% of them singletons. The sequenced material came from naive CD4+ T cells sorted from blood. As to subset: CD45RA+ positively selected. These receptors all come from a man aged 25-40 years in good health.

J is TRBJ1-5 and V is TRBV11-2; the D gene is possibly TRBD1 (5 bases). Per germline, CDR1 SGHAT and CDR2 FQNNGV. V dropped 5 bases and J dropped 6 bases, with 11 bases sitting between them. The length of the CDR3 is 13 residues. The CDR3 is CASSPGWGQPQHF. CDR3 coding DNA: TGTGCCAGCAGCCCAGGGTGGGGTCAGCCCCAGCATTTT.

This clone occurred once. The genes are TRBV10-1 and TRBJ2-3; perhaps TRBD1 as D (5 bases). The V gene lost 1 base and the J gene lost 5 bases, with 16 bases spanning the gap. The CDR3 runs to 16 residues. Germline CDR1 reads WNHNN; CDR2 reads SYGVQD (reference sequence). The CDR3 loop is CASSELGKVQGDTQYF. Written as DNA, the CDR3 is TGCGCCAGCAGTGAGTTGGGAAAGGTTCAGGGAGATACGCAGTATTTT.

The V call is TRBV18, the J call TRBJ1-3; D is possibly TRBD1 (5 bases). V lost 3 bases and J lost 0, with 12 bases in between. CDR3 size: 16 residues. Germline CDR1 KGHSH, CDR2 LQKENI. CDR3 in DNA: TGTGCCAGCTCACCGATAGAGGACACCTCTGGAAACACCATATATTTT. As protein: CASSPIEDTSGNTIYF.

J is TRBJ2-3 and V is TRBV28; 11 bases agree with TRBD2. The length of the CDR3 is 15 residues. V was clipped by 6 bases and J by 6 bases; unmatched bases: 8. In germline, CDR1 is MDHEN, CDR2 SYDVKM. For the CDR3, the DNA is TGTGCCAGCAGCCCCCTAGCGGGAGGATGGGATACGCAGTATTTT. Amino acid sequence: CASSPLAGGWDTQYF.

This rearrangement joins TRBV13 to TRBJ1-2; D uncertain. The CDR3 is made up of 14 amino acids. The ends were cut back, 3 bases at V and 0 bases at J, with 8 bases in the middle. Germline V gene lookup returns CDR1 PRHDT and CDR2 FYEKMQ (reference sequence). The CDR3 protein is CASSFTQANYGYTF. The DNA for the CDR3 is TGTGCCAGCAGCTTTACCCAAGCTAACTATGGCTACACCTTC.

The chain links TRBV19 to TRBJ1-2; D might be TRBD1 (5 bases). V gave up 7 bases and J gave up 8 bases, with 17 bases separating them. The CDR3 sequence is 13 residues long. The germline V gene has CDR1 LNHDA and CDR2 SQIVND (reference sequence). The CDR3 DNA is TGTGCCAGTACCACAGGCTTCGGGAGGGGCTACACCTTC. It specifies CASTTGFGRGYTF.

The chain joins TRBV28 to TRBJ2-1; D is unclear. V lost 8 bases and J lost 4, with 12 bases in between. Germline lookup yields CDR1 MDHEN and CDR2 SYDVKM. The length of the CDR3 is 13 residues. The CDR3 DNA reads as TGTGCCAGCTCTAAGTCCCTTTACAATGAGCAGTTCTTC. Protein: CASSKSLYNEQFF.

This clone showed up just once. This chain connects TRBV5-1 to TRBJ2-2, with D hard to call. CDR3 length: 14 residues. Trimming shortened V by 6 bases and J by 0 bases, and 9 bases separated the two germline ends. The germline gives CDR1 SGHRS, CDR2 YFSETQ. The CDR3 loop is CASNGVANTGELFF. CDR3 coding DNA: TGCGCCAGCAACGGAGTCGCGAACACCGGGGAGCTGTTTTTT.

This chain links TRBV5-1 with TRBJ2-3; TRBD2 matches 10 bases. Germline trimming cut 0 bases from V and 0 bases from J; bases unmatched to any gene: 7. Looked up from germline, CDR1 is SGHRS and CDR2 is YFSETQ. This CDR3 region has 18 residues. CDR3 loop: CASSLGPGLARSTDTQYF. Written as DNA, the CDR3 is TGCGCCAGCAGCTTGGGGCCGGGACTAGCGAGGAGCACAGATACGCAGTATTTT.

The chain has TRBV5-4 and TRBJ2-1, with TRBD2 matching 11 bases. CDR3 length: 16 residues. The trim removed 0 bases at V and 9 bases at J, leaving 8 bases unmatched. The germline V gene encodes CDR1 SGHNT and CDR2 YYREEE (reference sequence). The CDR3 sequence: CASSLALAGVLSEQFF. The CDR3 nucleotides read TGTGCCAGCAGCTTGGCACTAGCGGGAGTCTTAAGTGAGCAGTTCTTC.

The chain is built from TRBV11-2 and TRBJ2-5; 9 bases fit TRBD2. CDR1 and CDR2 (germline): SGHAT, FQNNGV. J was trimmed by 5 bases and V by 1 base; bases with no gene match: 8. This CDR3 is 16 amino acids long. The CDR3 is CASSLARAGGSETQYF. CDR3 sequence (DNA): TGTGCCAGCAGCTTAGCTAGGGCGGGAGGGTCCGAGACCCAGTACTTC.

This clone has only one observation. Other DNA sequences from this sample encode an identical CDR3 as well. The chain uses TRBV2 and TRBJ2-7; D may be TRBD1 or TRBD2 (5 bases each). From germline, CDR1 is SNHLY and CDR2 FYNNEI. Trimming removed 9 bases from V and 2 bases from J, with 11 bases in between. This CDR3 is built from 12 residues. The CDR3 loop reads CASRDGTYEQYF. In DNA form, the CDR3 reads TGTGCCAGTCGGGACGGGACCTACGAGCAGTACTTC.

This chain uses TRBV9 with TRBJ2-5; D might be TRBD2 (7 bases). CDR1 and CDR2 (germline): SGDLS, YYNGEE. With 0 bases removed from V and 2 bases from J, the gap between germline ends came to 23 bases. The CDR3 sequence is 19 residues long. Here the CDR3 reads CASSVDPRGGSRGQETQYF. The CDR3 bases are TGTGCCAGCAGCGTAGATCCCAGGGGAGGGTCTAGGGGGCAAGAGACCCAGTACTTC.

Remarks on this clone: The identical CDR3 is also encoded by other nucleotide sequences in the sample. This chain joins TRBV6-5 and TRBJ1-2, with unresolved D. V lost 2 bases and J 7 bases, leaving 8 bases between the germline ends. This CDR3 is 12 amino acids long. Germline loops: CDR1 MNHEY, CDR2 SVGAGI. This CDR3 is CASSYDRVGYTF. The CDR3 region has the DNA TGTGCCAGCAGTTACGATAGGGTTGGCTACACCTTC.